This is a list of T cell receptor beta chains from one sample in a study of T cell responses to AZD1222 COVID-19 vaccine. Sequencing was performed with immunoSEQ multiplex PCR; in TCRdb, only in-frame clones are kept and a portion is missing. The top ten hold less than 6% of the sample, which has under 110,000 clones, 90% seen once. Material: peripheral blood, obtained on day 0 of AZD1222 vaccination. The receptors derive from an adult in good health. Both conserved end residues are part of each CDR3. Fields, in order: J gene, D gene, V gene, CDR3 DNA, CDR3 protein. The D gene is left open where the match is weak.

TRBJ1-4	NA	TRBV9	TGTGCCAGCAGCGTAGCTGCGACGGGGGAAAAACTGTTTTTT	CASSVAATGEKLFF
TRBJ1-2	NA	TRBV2	TGTGCCAGCAGGGAGGACAGTGATGGCTACACCTTC	CASREDSDGYTF
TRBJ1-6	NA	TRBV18	TGTGCCAGCTCTCCCGGGACGACCAACGAGGGGTCACCCCTCCACTTT	CASSPGTTNEGSPLHF
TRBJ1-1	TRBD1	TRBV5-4	TGTGCCAGCAGCGGGGACAGATTTAACACTGAAGCTTTCTTT	CASSGDRFNTEAFF
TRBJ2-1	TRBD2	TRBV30	TGTGCCTGGAGTGCCCTGAGCGGGAGGGCCAATGAGCAGTTCTTC	CAWSALSGRANEQFF
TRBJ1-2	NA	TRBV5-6	TGTGCCAGCAGCCCCCTTCTGGGGGGCTACACCTTC	CASSPLLGGYTF
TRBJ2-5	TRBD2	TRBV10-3	TGTGCCATCATGGGGGAGGGCCCAGAGACCCAGTACTTC	CAIMGEGPETQYF
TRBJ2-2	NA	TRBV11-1	TGTGCCAGCAGCTTAGCCGGTTACACCGGGGAGCTGTTTTTT	CASSLAGYTGELFF
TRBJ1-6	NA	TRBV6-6	TGTGCCAGCCGAAATATACCTTCACCCCTCCACTTT	CASRNIPSPLHF
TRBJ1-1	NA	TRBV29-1	TGCAGCGTTTCCCCGCTGGCGGAGGCTACTGAAGCTTTCTTT	CSVSPLAEATEAFF
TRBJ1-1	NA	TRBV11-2	TGTGCCAGCAGCTTAGAACCGGGCACTGAAGCTTTCTTT	CASSLEPGTEAFF
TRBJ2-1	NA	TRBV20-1	TGCAGTGCTAGTAACCCCCGGGAGCAATACAATGAGCAGTTCTTC	CSASNPREQYNEQFF